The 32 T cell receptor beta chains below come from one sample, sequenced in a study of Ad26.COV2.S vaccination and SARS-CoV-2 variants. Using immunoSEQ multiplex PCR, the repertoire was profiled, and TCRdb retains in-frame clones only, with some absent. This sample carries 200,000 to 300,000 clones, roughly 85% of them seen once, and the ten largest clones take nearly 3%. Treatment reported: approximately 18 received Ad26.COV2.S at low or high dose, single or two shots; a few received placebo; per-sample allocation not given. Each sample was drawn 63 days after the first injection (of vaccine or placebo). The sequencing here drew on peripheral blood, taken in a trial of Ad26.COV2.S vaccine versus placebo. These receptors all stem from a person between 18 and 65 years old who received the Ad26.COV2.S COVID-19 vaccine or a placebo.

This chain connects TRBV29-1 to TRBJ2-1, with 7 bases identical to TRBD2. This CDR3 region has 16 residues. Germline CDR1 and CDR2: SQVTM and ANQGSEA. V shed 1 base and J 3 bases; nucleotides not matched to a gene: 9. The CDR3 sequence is CSVEAPPAGIYNEQFF. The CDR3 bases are TGCAGCGTTGAAGCTCCACCAGCGGGGATCTACAATGAGCAGTTCTTC.

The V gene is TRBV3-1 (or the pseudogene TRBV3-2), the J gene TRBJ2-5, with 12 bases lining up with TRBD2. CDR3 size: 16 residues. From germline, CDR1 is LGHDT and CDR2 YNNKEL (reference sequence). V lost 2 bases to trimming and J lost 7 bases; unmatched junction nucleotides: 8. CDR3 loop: CASSQRASGRAATQYF. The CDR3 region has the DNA TGTGCCAGCAGCCAAAGGGCTAGCGGGAGGGCCGCGACCCAGTACTTC.

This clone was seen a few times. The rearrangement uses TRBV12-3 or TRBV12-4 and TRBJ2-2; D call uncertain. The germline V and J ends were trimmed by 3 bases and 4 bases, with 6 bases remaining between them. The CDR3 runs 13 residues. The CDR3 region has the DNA TGTGCCAGCAGTTTGGCTGGCACCGGGGAGCTGTTTTTT. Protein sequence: CASSLAGTGELFF.

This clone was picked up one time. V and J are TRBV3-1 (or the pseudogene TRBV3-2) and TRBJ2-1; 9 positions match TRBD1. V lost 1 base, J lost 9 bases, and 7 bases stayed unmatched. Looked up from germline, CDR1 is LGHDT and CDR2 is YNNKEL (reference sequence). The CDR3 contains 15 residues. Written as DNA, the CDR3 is TGTGCCAGCAGCCAAGTACTACAGGGGGCGGGTGAGCAGTTCTTC. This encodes CASSQVLQGAGEQFF.

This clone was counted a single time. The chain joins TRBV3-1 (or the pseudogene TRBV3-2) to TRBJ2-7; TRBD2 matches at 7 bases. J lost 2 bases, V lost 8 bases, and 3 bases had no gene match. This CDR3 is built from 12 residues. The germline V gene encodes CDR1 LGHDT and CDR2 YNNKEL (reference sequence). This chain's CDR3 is CASRRGTYEQYV. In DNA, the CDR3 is TGTGCCAGCCGGCGGGGGACCTACGAGCAGTACGTC.

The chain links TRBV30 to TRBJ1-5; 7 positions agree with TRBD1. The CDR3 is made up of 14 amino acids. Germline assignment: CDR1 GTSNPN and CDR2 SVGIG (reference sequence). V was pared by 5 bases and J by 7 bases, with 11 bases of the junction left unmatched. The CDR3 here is CAWGMGQPAQPQHF. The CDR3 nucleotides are TGTGCCTGGGGCATGGGACAGCCGGCCCAGCCCCAGCATTTT.

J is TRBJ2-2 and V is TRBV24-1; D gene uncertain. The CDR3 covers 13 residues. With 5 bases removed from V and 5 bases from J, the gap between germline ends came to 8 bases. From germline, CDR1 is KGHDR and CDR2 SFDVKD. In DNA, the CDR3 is TGTGCCACCAGTGTCCCAGGAACCGGGGAGCTGTTTTTT. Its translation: CATSVPGTGELFF.

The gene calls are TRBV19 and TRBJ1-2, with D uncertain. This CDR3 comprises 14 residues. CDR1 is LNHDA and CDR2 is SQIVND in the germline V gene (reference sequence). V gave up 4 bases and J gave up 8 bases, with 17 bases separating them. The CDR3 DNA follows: TGTGCCAGTAGTACGCCCTCAATGGATCCCGGCTACACCTTC. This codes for CASSTPSMDPGYTF.

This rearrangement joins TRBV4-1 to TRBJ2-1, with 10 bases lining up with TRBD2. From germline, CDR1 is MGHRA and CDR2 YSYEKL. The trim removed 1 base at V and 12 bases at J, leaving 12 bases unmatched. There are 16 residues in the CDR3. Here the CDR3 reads CASSQVPSGRAQVQFF. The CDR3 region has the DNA TGCGCCAGCAGCCAAGTCCCCAGCGGGAGGGCACAGGTGCAGTTCTTC.

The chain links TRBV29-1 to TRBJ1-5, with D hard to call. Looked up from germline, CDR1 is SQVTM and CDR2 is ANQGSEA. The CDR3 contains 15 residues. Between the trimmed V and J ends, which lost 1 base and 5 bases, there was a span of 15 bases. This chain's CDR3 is CSVEGGLNGDQPQHF. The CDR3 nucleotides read TGCAGCGTTGAAGGGGGTTTGAACGGGGATCAGCCCCAGCATTTT.

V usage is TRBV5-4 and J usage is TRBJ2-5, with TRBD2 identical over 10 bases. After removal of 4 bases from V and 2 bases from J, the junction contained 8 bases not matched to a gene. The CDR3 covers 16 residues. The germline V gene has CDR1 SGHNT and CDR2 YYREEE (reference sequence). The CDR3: CASSVMGTSAQETQYF. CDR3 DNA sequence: TGTGCCAGCAGCGTAATGGGGACTAGCGCGCAAGAGACCCAGTACTTC. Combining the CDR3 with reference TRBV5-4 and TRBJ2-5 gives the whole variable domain ETGVTQSPTHLIKTRGQQVTLRCSSQSGHNTVSWYQQALGQGPQFIFQYYREEENGRGNFPPRFSGLQFPNYSSELNVNALELDDSALYLCASSVMGTSAQETQYFGPGTRLLVL.

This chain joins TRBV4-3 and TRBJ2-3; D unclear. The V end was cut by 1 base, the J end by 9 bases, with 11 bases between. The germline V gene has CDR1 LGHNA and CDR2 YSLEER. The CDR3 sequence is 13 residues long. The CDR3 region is CASSQGVRGTQYF. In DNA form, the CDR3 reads TGCGCCAGCAGCCAAGGTGTGAGAGGAACGCAGTATTTT.

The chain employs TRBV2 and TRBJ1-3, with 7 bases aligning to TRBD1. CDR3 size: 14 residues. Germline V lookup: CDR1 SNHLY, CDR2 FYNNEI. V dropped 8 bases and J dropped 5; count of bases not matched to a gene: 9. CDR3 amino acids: CASDREISRNTIYF. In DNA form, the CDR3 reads TGTGCCAGCGACAGGGAAATCTCAAGAAACACCATATATTTT.

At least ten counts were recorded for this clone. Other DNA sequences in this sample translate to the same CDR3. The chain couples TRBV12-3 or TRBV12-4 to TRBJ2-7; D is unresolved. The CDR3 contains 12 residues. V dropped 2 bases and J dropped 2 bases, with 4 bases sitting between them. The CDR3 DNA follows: TGTGCCAGCAGTTTAATGCCCTACGAGCAGTACTTC. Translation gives CASSLMPYEQYF.

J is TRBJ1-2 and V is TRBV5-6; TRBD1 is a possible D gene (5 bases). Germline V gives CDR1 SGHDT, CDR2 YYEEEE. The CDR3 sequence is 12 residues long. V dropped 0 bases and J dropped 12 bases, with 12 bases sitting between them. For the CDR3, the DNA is TGTGCCAGCAGCTTGGTAGAGGGGAGCGACACCTTC. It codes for CASSLVEGSDTF. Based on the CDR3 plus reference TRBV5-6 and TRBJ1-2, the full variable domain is DAGVTQSPTHLIKTRGQQVTLRCSPKSGHDTVSWYQQALGQGPQFIFQYYEEEERQRGNFPDRFSGHQFPNYSSELNVNALLLGDSALYLCASSLVEGSDTFGSGTRLTVV.

CDR3 in DNA: TGTGCCAGTAGTATAAAATCTAACTATGGCTACACCTTC. Encoded protein: CASSIKSNYGYTF. J is TRBJ1-2 and V is TRBV19; no firm D call. Germline values: CDR1 LNHDA, CDR2 SQIVND (reference sequence). V lost 2 bases and J 0 bases, leaving 4 bases between the germline ends. CDR3 length equals 13 residues.

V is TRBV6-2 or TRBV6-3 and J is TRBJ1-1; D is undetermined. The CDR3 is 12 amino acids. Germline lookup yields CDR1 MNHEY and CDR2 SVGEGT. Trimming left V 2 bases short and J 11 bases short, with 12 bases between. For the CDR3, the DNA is TGTGCCAGCAGTTACCCGAACAGCCAGGCTTTCTTT. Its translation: CASSYPNSQAFF.

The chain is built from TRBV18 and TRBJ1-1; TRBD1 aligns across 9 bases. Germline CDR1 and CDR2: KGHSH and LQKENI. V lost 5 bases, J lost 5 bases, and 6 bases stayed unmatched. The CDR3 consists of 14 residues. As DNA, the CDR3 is TGTGCCAGCTCAGTGGACAGGGGAGGTACTGAAGCTTTCTTT. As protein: CASSVDRGGTEAFF.

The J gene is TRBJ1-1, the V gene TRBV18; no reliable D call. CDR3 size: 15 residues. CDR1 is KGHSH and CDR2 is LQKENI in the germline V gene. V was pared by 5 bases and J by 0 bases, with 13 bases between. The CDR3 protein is CASSVIQFLNTEAFF. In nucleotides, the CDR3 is TGTGCCAGCTCAGTTATACAGTTCTTGAACACTGAAGCTTTCTTT. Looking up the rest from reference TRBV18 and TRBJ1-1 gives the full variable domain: NAGVMQNPRHLVRRRGQEARLRCSPMKGHSHVYWYRQLPEEGLKFMVYLQKENIIDESGMPKERFSAEFPKEGPSILRIQQVVRGDSAAYFCASSVIQFLNTEAFFGQGTRLTVV.

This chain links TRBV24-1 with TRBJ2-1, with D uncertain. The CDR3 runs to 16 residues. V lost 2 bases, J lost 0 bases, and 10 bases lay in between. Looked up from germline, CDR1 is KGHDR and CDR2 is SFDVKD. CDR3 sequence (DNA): TGTGCCACCAGTGATTCGACCCCCAGCTCCTACAATGAGCAGTTCTTC. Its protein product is CATSDSTPSSYNEQFF.

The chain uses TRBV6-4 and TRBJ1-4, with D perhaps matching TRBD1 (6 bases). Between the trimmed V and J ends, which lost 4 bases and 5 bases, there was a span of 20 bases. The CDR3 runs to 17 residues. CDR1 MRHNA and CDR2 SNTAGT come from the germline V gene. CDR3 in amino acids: CASSASPTGTGNEKLFF. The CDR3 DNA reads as TGTGCCAGCAGTGCCTCCCCCACAGGGACGGGAAATGAAAAACTGTTTTTT.

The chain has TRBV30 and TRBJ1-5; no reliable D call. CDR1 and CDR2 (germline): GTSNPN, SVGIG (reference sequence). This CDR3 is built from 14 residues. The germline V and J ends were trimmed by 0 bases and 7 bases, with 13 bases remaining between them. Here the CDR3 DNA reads TGTGCCTGGAGTGTACGTGCGGGCCGACAGCCCCAGCATTTT. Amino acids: CAWSVRAGRQPQHF.

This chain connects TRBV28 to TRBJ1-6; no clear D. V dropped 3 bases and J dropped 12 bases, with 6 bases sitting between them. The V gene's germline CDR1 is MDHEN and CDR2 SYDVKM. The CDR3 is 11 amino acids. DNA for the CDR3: TGTGCCAGCAGTTTCGGGCTACCCCTCCACTTT. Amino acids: CASSFGLPLHF.

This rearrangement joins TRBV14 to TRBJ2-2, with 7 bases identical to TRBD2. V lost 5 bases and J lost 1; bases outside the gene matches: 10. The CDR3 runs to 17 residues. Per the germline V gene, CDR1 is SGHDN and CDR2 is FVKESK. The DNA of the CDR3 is TGTGCCAGCAGCACCGGACCGGGAGGTCTGAACACCGGGGAGCTGTTTTTT. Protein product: CASSTGPGGLNTGELFF.

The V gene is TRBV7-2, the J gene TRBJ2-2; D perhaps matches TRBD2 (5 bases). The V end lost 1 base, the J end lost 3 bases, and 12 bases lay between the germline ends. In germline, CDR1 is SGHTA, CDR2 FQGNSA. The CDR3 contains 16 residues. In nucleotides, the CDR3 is TGTGCCAGCAGCTTAGTTGCAGCGGAGTACACCGGGGAGCTGTTTTTT. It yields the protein CASSLVAAEYTGELFF.

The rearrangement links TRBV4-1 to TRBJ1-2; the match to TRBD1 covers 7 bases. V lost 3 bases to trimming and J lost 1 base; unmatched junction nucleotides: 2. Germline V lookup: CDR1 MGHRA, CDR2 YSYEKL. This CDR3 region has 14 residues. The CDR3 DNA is TGCGCCAGCAGCCAGGGACAGAATAACTATGGCTACACCTTC. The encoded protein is CASSQGQNNYGYTF.

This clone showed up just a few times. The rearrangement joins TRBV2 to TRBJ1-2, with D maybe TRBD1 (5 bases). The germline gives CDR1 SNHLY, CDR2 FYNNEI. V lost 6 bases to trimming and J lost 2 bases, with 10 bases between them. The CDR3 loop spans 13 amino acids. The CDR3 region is CASSPDKNYGYTF. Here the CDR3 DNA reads TGTGCCAGCAGCCCGGACAAGAACTATGGCTACACCTTC.

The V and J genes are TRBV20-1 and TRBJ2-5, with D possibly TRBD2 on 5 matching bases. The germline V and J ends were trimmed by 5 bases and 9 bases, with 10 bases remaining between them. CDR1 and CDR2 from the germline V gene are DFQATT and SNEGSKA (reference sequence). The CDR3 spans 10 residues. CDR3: CSAPIGAQYF. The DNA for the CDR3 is TGCAGTGCTCCAATCGGGGCCCAGTACTTC.

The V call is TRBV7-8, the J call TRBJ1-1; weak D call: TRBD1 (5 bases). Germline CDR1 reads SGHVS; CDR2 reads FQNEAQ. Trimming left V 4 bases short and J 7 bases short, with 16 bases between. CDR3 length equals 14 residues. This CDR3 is CASSSRDPYSEAFF. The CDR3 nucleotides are TGTGCCAGCAGCTCCCGGGACCCTTATAGTGAAGCTTTCTTT. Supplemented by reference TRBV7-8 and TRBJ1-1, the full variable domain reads GAGVSQSPRYKVAKRGQDVALRCDPISGHVSLFWYQQALGQGPEFLTYFQNEAQLDKSGLPSDRFFAERPEGSVSTLKIQRTQQEDSAVYLCASSSRDPYSEAFFGQGTRLTVV.

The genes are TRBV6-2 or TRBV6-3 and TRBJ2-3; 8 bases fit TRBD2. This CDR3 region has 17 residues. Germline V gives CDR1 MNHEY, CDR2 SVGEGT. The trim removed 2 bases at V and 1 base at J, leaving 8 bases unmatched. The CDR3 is CASSYLEREWGTDTQYF. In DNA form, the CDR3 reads TGTGCCAGCAGTTACCTCGAGCGGGAGTGGGGCACAGATACGCAGTATTTT.

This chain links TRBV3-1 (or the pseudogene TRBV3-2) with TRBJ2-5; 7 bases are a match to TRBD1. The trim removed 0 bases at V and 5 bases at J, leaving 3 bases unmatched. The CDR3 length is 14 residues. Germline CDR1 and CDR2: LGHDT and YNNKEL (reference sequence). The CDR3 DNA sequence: TGTGCCAGCAGCCAAGAGCTCAGGGGGGAGACCCAGTACTTC. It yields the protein CASSQELRGETQYF.

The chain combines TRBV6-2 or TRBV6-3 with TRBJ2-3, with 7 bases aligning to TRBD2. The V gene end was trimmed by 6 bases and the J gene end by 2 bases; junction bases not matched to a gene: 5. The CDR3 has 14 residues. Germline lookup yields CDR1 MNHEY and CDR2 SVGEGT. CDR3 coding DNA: TGTGCCAGCAGCCAAGCGGGGTCCACAGATACGCAGTATTTT. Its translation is CASSQAGSTDTQYF.